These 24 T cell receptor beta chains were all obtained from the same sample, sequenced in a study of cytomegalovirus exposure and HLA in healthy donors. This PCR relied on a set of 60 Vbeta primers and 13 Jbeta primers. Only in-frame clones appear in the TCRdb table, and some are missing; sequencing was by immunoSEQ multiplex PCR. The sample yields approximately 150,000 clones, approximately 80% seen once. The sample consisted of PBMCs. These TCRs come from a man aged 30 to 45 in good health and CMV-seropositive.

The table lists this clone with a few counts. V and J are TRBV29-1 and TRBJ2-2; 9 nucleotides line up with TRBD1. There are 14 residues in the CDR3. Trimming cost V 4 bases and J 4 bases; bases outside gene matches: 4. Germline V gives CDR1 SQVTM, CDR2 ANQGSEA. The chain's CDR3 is CSVGTGVGTGELFF. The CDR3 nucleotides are TGCAGCGTTGGGACAGGGGTCGGCACCGGGGAGCTGTTTTTT.

The chain's CDR3 is CASSITGTKTQYF. The CDR3 DNA is TGTGCCAGCAGTATAACAGGGACAAAGACCCAGTACTTC. The chain combines TRBV27 with TRBJ2-5; tentative D call: TRBD1 (6 bases). V shed 5 bases and J shed 6 bases, with 13 bases lying between them. Germline V gene sequence: CDR1 MNHEY, CDR2 SMNVEV (reference sequence). The CDR3 spans 13 residues.

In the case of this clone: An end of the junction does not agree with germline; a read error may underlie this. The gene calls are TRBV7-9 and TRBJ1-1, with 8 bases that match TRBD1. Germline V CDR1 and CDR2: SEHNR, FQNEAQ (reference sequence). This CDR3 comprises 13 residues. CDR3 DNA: TGTTCCAGCAGCGACTTGACAGGGGCTGAAGCTTTCTTT. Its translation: CSSSDLTGAEAFF. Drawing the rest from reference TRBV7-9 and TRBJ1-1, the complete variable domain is DTGVSQNPRHKITKRGQNVTFRCDPISEHNRLYWYRQTLGQGPEFLTYFQNEAQLEKSRLLSDRFSAERPKGSFSTLEIQRTEQGDSAMYLCSSSDLTGAEAFFGQGTRLTVV.

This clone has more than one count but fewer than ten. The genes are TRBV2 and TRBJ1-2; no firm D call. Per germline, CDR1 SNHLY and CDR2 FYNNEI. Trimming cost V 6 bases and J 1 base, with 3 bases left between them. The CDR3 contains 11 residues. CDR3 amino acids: CASSYNYGYTF. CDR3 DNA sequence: TGTGCCAGCAGCTATAACTATGGCTACACCTTC. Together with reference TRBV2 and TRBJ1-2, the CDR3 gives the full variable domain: EPEVTQTPSHQVTQMGQEVILRCVPISNHLYFYWYRQILGQKVEFLVSFYNNEISEKSEIFDDQFSVERPDGSNFTLKIRSTKLEDSAMYFCASSYNYGYTFGSGTRLTVV.

The CDR3 is CASRDSGGRGYGYTF. DNA of the CDR3: TGTGCCAGCAGGGACTCGGGCGGGCGCGGCTATGGCTACACCTTC. The chain has TRBV6-5 and TRBJ1-2, with D unresolved. The germline gives CDR1 MNHEY, CDR2 SVGAGI. This CDR3 is 15 amino acids long. With 6 bases removed from V and 4 bases from J, the gap between germline ends came to 18 bases.

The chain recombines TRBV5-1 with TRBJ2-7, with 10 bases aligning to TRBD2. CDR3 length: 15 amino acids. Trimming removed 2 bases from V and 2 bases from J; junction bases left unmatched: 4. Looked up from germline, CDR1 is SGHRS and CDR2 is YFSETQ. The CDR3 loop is CASSFIAGGAYEQYF. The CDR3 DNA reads TGCGCCAGCAGCTTCATAGCGGGAGGCGCCTACGAGCAGTACTTC.

In nucleotides, the CDR3 is TGTGCCAGCAGCTTAGGACAGGCCGGTGAGCAGTACTTC. As protein: CASSLGQAGEQYF. This sequence joins TRBV7-9 and TRBJ2-7, with D tentatively TRBD1 (6 bases). V shed 1 base and J shed 7 bases, with 11 bases lying between them. The CDR3 has 13 amino acids. Germline-derived CDR1 and CDR2 are SEHNR and FQNEAQ (reference sequence).

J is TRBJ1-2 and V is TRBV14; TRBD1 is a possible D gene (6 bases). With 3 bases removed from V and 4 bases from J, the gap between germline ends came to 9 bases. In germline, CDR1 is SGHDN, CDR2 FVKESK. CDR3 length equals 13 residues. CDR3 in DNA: TGTGCCAGCAGCCAGGACAGCTTCTATGGCTACACCTTC. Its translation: CASSQDSFYGYTF.

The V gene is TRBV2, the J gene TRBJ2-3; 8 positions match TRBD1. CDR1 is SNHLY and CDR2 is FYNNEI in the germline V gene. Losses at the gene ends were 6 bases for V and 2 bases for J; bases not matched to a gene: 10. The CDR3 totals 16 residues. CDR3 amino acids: CASRTRQGTLTDTQYF. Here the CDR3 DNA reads TGTGCCAGCAGGACCCGACAGGGGACTCTCACAGATACGCAGTATTTT.

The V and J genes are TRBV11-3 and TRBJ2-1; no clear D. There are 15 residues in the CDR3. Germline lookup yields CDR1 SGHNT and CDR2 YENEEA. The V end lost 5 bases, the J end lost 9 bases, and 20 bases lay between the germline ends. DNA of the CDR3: TGTGCCAGCAGCCATCCCCCGCACCCGCTCGGTGAGCAGTTCTTC. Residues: CASSHPPHPLGEQFF.

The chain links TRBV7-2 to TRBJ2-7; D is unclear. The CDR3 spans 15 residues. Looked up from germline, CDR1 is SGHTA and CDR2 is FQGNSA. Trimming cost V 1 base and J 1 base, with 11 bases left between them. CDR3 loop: CASSLDSILSYEQYF. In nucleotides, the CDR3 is TGTGCCAGCAGCTTAGATTCTATTCTTTCCTACGAGCAGTACTTC.

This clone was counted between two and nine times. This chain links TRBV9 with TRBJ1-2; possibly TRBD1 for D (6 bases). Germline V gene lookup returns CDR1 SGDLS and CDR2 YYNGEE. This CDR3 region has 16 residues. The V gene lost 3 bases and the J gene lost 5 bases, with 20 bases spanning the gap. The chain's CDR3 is CASSDEQGRVEYGYTF. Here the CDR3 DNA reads TGTGCCAGCAGCGACGAACAGGGTCGGGTTGAATATGGCTACACCTTC. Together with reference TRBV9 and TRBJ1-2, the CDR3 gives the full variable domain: DSGVTQTPKHLITATGQRVTLRCSPRSGDLSVYWYQQSLDQGLQFLIQYYNGEERAKGNILERFSAQQFPDLHSELNLSSLELGDSALYFCASSDEQGRVEYGYTFGSGTRLTVV.

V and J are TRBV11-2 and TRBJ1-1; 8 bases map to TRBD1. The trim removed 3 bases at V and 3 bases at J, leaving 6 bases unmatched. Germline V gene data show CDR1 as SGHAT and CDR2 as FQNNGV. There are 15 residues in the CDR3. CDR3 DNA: TGTGCCAGCAGCTTCAATGCAGGGGGCTACACTGAAGCTTTCTTT. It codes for CASSFNAGGYTEAFF.

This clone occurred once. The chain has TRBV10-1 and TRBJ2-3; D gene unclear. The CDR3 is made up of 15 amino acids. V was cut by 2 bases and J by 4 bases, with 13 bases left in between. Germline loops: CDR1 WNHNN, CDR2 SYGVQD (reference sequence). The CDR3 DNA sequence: TGCGCCAGCAGTGAGAGCCTAATCAGCGCAGATACGCAGTATTTT. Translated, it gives CASSESLISADTQYF.

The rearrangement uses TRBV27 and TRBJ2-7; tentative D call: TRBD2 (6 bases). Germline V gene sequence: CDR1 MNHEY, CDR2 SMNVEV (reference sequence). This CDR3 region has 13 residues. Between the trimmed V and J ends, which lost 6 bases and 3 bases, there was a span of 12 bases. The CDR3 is CASRLRENYEQYF. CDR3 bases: TGTGCCAGCAGGTTGCGGGAAAACTACGAGCAGTACTTC.

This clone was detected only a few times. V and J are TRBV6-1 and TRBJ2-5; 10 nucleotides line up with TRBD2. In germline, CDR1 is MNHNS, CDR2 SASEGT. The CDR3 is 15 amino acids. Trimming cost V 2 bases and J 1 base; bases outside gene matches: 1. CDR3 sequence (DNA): TGTGCCAGCAGTGAACTAGCGGGGGCCCAAGAGACCCAGTACTTC. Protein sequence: CASSELAGAQETQYF.

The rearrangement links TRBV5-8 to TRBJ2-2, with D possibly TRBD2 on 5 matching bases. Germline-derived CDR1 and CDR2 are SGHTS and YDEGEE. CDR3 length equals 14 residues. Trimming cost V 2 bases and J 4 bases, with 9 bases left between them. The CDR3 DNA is TGTGCCAGCAGCTTCGGGATTCTCACCGGGGAGCTGTTTTTT. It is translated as CASSFGILTGELFF.

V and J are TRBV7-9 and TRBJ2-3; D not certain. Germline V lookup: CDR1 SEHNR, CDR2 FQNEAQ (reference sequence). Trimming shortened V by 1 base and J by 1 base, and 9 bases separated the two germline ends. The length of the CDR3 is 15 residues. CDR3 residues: CASSLERGRTDTQYF. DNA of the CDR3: TGTGCCAGCAGCTTAGAGCGCGGCCGCACAGATACGCAGTATTTT.

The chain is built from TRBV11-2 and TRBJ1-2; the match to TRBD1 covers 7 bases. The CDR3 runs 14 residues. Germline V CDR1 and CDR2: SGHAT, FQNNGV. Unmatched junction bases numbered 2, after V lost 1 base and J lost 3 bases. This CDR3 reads CASSLAGGDYGYTF. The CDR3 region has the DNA TGTGCCAGCAGCTTAGCAGGGGGTGACTATGGCTACACCTTC.

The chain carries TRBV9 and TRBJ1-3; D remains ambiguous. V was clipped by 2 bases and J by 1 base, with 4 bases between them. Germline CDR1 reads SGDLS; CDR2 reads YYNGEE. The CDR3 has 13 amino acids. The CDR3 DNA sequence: TGTGCCAGCAGCGTTCAATCTGGAAACACCATATATTTT. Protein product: CASSVQSGNTIYF.

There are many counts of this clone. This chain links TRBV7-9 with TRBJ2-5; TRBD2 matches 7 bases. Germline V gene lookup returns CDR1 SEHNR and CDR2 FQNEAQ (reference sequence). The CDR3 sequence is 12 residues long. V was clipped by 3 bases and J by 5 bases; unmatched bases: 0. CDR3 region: CASSFGGETQYF. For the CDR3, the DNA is TGTGCCAGCAGCTTCGGGGGGGAGACCCAGTACTTC.

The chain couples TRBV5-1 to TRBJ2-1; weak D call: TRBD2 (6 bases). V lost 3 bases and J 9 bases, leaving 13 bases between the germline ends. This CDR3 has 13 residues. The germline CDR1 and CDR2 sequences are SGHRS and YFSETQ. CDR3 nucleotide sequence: TGCGCCAGCAGCTCATTACAGGAGGGTGAGCAGTTCTTC. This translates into CASSSLQEGEQFF.

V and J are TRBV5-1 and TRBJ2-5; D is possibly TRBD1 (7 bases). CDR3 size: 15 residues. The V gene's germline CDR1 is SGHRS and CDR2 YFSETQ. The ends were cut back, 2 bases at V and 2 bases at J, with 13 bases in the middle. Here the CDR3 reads CASSLGGGRQETQYF. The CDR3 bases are TGCGCCAGCAGCTTAGGAGGGGGCAGACAAGAGACCCAGTACTTC.

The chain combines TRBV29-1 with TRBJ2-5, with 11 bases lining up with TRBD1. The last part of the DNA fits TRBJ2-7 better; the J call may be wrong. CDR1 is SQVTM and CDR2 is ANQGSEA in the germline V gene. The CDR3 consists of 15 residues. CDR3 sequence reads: CSVDGWDRGTYEQYF. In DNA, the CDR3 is TGCAGCGTTGATGGGTGGGACAGGGGGACCTACGAGCAGTACTTC.